This is a list of T cell receptor beta chains from one sample in a study of T cell responses to AZD1222 COVID-19 vaccine. Generated by immunoSEQ multiplex PCR, the TCRdb table keeps only in-frame clones and is missing some. The data contain 99,000 or so clones, nearly 90% of them singletons. Source: peripheral blood, taken on day 0 of AZD1222 vaccination. Every receptor here comes from an adult in good health. Both conserved end residues are part of each CDR3. D genes are given only for firm matches. Expanded clones are given a class, and other clones once, few, many or no size at all.

d_gene: NA
v_gene: TRBV6-6
abundance: NA
j_gene: TRBJ2-3
CDR3aa: CASGPGRWDTQYF

d_gene: NA
v_gene: TRBV7-9
abundance: NA
j_gene: TRBJ2-3
CDR3aa: CASSLYGAPTDTQYF

d_gene: NA
v_gene: TRBV7-9
abundance: NA
j_gene: TRBJ2-1
CDR3aa: CASSPAVSSYNEQFF

d_gene: TRBD2
v_gene: TRBV11-2
abundance: NA
j_gene: TRBJ2-1
CDR3aa: CASSLSRTSGSSYNEQFF

d_gene: TRBD1
v_gene: TRBV4-1
abundance: NA
j_gene: TRBJ1-2
CDR3aa: CASSQETGNYGYTF

d_gene: TRBD2
v_gene: TRBV7-8
abundance: NA
j_gene: TRBJ2-1
CDR3aa: CASSPSLTSGRYNEQFF

d_gene: TRBD1
v_gene: TRBV7-6
abundance: NA
j_gene: TRBJ2-5
CDR3aa: CASSLVGTGVRQETQYF

d_gene: NA
v_gene: TRBV12-3/TRBV12-4
abundance: few
j_gene: TRBJ1-5
CDR3aa: CASTGGGQPQHF

d_gene: NA
v_gene: TRBV13
abundance: NA
j_gene: TRBJ2-6
CDR3aa: CASSPEGLWNPSSGANVLTF

d_gene: NA
v_gene: TRBV7-9
abundance: NA
j_gene: TRBJ1-1
CDR3aa: CASSLALLYTEAFF

d_gene: TRBD2
v_gene: TRBV5-5
abundance: NA
j_gene: TRBJ2-1
CDR3aa: CASSSWRLAGGGEQFF

d_gene: NA
v_gene: TRBV19
abundance: NA
j_gene: TRBJ1-2
CDR3aa: CASSPFGGADMRRGYTF

d_gene: NA
v_gene: TRBV20-1
abundance: NA
j_gene: TRBJ1-1
CDR3aa: CSASHTSGTEAFF

d_gene: NA
v_gene: TRBV5-5
abundance: NA
j_gene: TRBJ1-1
CDR3aa: CASSLGVAEAFF

d_gene: TRBD1
v_gene: TRBV10-3
abundance: NA
j_gene: TRBJ2-2
CDR3aa: CAISGYQGAVGELFF

d_gene: TRBD1
v_gene: TRBV6-2/TRBV6-3
abundance: NA
j_gene: TRBJ1-5
CDR3aa: CASSYSLRRGLSNQPQHF

d_gene: NA
v_gene: TRBV7-8
abundance: NA
j_gene: TRBJ1-5
CDR3aa: CASSLDPPTRPVSNQPQHF

d_gene: NA
v_gene: TRBV27
abundance: NA
j_gene: TRBJ1-1
CDR3aa: CASSFSGRNTEAFF

d_gene: TRBD2
v_gene: TRBV9
abundance: few
j_gene: TRBJ2-1
CDR3aa: CASSVGGLARNEQFF

d_gene: TRBD2
v_gene: TRBV5-6
abundance: NA
j_gene: TRBJ2-1
CDR3aa: CASSFEPLAGVLNEQFF

d_gene: NA
v_gene: TRBV2
abundance: NA
j_gene: TRBJ2-2
CDR3aa: CASIGLRATGELFF

d_gene: TRBD1
v_gene: TRBV7-2
abundance: NA
j_gene: TRBJ1-2
CDR3aa: CASSDRGGYGYTF

d_gene: NA
v_gene: TRBV15
abundance: NA
j_gene: TRBJ1-1
CDR3aa: CATSRDYVSGGAFF

d_gene: TRBD2
v_gene: TRBV4-3
abundance: NA
j_gene: TRBJ2-1
CDR3aa: CASSQGLAGVKVQFF

d_gene: NA
v_gene: TRBV9
abundance: NA
j_gene: TRBJ2-1
CDR3aa: CASSPTGNSYNEQFF

d_gene: NA
v_gene: TRBV5-4
abundance: NA
j_gene: TRBJ2-1
CDR3aa: CASSSLGEYNEQFF

d_gene: NA
v_gene: TRBV18
abundance: NA
j_gene: TRBJ2-5
CDR3aa: CASSPGRAETQYF

d_gene: NA
v_gene: TRBV6-2/TRBV6-3
abundance: NA
j_gene: TRBJ1-3
CDR3aa: CASSYSRSSGNTIYF

d_gene: TRBD2
v_gene: TRBV11-3
abundance: few
j_gene: TRBJ2-1
CDR3aa: CASSYGTSFDEQFF

d_gene: NA
v_gene: TRBV5-5
abundance: NA
j_gene: TRBJ1-2
CDR3aa: CASSLVQREYYGYTF

d_gene: NA
v_gene: TRBV6-2/TRBV6-3
abundance: NA
j_gene: TRBJ1-5
CDR3aa: CASSYPTQGLNQPQHF

d_gene: TRBD1
v_gene: TRBV3-1/TRBV3-2
abundance: NA
j_gene: TRBJ1-4
CDR3aa: CASIEEGAGRNEKLFF

d_gene: NA
v_gene: TRBV27
abundance: NA
j_gene: TRBJ1-5
CDR3aa: CASSSDGFSNQPQHF

d_gene: TRBD2
v_gene: TRBV5-8
abundance: few
j_gene: TRBJ2-1
CDR3aa: CASSFSGMAYNEQFF

d_gene: NA
v_gene: TRBV3-1/TRBV3-2
abundance: NA
j_gene: TRBJ1-6
CDR3aa: CASSQRRGAYNSPLHF

d_gene: NA
v_gene: TRBV11-2
abundance: once
j_gene: TRBJ1-6
CDR3aa: CASSTGSNSPLHF

d_gene: NA
v_gene: TRBV7-9
abundance: NA
j_gene: TRBJ1-3
CDR3aa: CASSLTGHVDTIYF

d_gene: TRBD2
v_gene: TRBV5-1
abundance: NA
j_gene: TRBJ2-7
CDR3aa: CASRSGSGTTNEQYF

d_gene: TRBD1
v_gene: TRBV24-1
abundance: NA
j_gene: TRBJ2-5
CDR3aa: CATRSGQGGQETQYF

d_gene: NA
v_gene: TRBV6-5
abundance: NA
j_gene: TRBJ2-3
CDR3aa: CASSSDTQYF

d_gene: NA
v_gene: TRBV7-2
abundance: NA
j_gene: TRBJ1-5
CDR3aa: CASSLRGSQPQHF

d_gene: NA
v_gene: TRBV7-9
abundance: once
j_gene: TRBJ2-1
CDR3aa: CASSLGGDEQFF